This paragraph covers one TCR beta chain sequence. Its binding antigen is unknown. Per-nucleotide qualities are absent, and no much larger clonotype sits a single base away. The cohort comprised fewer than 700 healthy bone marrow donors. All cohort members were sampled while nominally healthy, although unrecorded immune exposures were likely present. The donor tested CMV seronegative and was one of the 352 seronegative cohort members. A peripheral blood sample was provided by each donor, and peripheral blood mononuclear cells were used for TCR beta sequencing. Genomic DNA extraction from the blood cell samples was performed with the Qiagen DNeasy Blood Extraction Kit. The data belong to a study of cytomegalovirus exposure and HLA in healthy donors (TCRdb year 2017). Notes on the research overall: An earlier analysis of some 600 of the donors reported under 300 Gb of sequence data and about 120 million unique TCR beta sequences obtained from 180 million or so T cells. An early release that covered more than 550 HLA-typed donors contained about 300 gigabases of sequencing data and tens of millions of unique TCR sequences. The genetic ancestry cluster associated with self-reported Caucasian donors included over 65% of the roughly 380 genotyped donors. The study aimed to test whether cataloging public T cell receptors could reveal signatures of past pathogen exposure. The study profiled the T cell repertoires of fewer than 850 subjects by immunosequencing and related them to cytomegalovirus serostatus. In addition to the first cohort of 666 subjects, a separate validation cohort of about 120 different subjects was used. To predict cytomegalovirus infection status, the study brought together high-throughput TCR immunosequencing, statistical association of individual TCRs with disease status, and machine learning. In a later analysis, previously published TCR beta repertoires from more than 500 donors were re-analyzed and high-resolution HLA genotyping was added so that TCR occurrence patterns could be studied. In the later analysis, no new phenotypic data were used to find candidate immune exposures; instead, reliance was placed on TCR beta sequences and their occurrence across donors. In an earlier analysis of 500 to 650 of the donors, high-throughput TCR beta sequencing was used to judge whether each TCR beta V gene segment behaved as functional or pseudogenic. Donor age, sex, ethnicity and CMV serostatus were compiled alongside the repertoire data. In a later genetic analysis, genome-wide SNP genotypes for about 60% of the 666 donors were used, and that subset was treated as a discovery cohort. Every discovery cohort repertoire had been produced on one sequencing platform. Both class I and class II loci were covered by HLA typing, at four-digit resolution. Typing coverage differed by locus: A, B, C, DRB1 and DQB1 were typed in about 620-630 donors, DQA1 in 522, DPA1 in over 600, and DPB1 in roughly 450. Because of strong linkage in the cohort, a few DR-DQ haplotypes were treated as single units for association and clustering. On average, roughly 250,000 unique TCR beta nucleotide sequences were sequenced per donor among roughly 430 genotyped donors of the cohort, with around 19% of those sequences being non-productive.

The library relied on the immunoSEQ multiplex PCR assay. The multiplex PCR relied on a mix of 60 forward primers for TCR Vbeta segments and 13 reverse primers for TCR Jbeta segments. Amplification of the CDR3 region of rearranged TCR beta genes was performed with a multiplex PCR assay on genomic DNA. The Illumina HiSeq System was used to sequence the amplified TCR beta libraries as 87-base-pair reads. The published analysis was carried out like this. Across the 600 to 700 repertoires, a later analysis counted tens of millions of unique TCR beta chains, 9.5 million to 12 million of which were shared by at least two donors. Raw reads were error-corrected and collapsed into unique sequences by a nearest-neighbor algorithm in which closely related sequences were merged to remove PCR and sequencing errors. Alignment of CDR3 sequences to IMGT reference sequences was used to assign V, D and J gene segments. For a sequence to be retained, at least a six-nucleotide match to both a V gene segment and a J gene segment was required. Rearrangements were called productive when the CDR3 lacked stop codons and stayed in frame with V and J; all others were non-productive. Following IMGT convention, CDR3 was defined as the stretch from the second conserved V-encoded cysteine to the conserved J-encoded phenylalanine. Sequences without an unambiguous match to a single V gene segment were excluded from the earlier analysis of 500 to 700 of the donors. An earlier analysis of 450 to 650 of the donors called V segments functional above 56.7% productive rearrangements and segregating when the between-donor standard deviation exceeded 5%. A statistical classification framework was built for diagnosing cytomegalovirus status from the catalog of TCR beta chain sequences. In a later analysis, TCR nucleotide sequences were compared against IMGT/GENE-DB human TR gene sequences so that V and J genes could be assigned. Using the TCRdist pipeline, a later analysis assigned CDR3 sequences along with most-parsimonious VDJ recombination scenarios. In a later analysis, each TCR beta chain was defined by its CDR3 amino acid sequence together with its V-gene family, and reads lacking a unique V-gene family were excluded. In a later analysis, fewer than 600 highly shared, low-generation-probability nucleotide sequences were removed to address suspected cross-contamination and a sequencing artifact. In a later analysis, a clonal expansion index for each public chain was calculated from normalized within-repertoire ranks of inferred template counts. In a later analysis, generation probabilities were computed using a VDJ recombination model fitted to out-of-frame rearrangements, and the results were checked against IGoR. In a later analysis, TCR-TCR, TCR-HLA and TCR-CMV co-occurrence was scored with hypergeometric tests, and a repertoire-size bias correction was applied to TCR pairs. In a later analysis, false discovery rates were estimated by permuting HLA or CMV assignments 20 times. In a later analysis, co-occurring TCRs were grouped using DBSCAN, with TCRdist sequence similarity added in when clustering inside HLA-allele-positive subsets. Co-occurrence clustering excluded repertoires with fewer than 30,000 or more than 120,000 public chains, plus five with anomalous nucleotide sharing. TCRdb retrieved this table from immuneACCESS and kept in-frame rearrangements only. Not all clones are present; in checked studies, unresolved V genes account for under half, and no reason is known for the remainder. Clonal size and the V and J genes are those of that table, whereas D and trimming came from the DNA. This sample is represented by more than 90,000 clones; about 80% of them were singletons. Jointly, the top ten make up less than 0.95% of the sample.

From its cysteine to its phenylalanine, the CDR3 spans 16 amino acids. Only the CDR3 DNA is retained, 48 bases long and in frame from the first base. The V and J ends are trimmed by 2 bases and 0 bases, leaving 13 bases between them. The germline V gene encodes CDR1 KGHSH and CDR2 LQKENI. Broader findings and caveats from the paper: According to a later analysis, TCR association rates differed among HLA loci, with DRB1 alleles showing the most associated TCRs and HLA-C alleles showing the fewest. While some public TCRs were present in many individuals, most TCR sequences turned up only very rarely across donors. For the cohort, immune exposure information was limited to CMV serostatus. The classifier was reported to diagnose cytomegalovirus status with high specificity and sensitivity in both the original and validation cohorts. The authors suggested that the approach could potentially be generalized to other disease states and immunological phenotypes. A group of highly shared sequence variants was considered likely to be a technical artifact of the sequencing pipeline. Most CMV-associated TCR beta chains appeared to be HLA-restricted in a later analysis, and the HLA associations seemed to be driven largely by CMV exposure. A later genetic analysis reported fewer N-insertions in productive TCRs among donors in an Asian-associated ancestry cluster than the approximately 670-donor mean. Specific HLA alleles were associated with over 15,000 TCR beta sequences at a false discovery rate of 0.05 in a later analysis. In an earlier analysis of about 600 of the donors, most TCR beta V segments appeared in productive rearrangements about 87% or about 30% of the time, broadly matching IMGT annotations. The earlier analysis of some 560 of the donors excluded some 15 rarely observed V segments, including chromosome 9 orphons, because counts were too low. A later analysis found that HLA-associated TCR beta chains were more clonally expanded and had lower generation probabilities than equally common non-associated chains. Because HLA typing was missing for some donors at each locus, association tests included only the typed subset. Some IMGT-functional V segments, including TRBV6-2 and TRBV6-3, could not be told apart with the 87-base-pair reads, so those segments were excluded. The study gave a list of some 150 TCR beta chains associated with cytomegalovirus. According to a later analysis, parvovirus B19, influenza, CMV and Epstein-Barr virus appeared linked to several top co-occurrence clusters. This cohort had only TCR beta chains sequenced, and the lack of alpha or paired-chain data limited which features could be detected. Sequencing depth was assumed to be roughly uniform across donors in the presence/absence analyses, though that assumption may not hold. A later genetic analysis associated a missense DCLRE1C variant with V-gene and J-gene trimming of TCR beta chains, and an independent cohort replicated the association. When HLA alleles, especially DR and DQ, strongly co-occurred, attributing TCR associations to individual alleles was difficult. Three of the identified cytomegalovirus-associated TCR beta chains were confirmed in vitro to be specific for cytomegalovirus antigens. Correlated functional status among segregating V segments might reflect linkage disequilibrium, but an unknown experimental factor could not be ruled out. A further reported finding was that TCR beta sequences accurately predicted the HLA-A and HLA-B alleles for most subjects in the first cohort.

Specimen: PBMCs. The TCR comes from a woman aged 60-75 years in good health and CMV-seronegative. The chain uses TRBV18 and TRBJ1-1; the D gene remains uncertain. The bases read TGTGCCAGCTCACCAATGCAGGTTGACATGAACACTGAAGCTTTCTTT. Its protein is CASSPMQVDMNTEAFF.